What follows are 32 T cell receptor beta chains derived from one specimen sequenced in a study of T cells after yellow fever vaccination. TCRdb called the 5' RACE reads again in MiXCR, with one record for every CDR3 protein. The sample contains some 500,000 distinct CDR3 sequences, roughly 12% of which appear only once. The sequencing here drew on PBMCs, taken on the day of the yellow fever booster vaccination. The source is a man between 25 and 39 years old who received the YFV17D yellow fever vaccine.

The chain carries TRBV20-1 and TRBJ2-5; D perhaps matches TRBD2 (6 bases). Per the germline V gene, CDR1 is DFQATT and CDR2 is SNEGSKA (reference sequence). The CDR3 is 13 amino acids. The V gene lost 6 bases and the J gene lost 1 base, with 12 bases spanning the gap. This chain's CDR3 is CSATLGGQETQYF. The CDR3, as DNA: TGCAGTGCAACCCTGGGGGGCCAAGAGACCCAGTACTTC.

This chain links TRBV5-1 with TRBJ2-7; possibly TRBD2 for D (6 bases). V was shortened by 0 bases and J by 5 bases, with 12 bases between the two germline ends. The length of the CDR3 is 14 residues. The V gene's germline CDR1 is SGHRS and CDR2 YFSETQ. The CDR3 spells CASSLGSPGDEQYF. The CDR3 DNA sequence: TGCGCCAGCAGCTTGGGTAGCCCGGGGGACGAGCAGTACTTC.

This clonotype was observed a handful of times. V gene TRBV19 combines with J gene TRBJ2-2; unclear D gene. Germline-derived CDR1 and CDR2 are LNHDA and SQIVND (reference sequence). Trimming shortened V by 3 bases and J by 3 bases, and 8 bases separated the two germline ends. The CDR3 has 14 residues. CDR3 amino acids: CASSIGEDTGELFF. CDR3 coding DNA: TGTGCCAGTAGTATTGGCGAAGACACCGGGGAGCTGTTTTTT.

This chain links TRBV5-1 with TRBJ2-1; D is possibly TRBD1 (5 bases). The germline V gene encodes CDR1 SGHRS and CDR2 YFSETQ. The CDR3 sequence is 12 residues long. Trimming took off 0 bases at V and 12 bases at J, with 10 bases between the two ends. The CDR3 nucleotides are TGCGCCAGCAGCTTGGATACAGGTGTGCAGTTCTTC. Its protein product is CASSLDTGVQFF.

This clonotype has just a few counts. The V call is TRBV11-2, the J call TRBJ2-3; 7 bases line up with TRBD2. Germline loops: CDR1 SGHAT, CDR2 FQNNGV. The J segment lost 1 base and the V segment lost 5 bases, leaving 6 bases of the junction unmatched. The CDR3 covers 15 residues. The CDR3 is CASSETSPGTDTQYF. The CDR3 DNA sequence: TGTGCCAGCAGCGAGACTAGCCCCGGCACAGATACGCAGTATTTT.

This clonotype was counted between two and nine times. The chain carries TRBV27 and TRBJ2-5; D tentatively reads TRBD1 or TRBD2 (5 bases each). V shed 6 bases and J shed 5 bases, with 25 bases lying between them. CDR3 length: 17 amino acids. Germline CDR1 MNHEY, CDR2 SMNVEV (reference sequence). DNA for the CDR3: TGTGCCAGCAGCAAACTAGGGGTACGTCTGGCTAAGGAGACCCAGTACTTC. Translated, it gives CASSKLGVRLAKETQYF.

CDR3 DNA: TGTGCCAGCAGCTCATCAGGGACGGATAATCAGCCCCAGCATTTT. This codes for CASSSSGTDNQPQHF. The chain couples TRBV7-2 to TRBJ1-5; D possibly corresponds to TRBD1 (5 bases). CDR1 SGHTA and CDR2 FQGNSA come from the germline V gene. V lost 4 bases and J lost 4, with 14 bases in between. This CDR3 has 15 residues.

This clonotype occurred once. V usage is TRBV7-6 and J usage is TRBJ2-3; D perhaps matches TRBD2 (5 bases). This CDR3 contains 16 residues. CDR1 and CDR2 from the germline V gene are SGHVS and FNYEAQ. Trimming pared 2 bases from V and 6 bases from J, leaving 18 bases between. The CDR3 protein is CASSLTTTTSDDTQYF. The CDR3 bases are TGTGCCAGCAGCTTAACGACTACTACGAGCGATGATACGCAGTATTTT.

This chain uses TRBV20-1 with TRBJ2-7; unclear D gene. V lost 1 base and J lost 4, with 8 bases in between. The CDR3 is 12 residues long. CDR1 and CDR2 (germline): DFQATT, SNEGSKA (reference sequence). This CDR3 reads CSARVGLYEQYF. CDR3 coding DNA: TGCAGTGCTAGAGTAGGGCTTTACGAGCAGTACTTC.

This clonotype was recorded a few times. This rearrangement joins TRBV7-8 to TRBJ2-7, with 13 bases that match TRBD2. The CDR3 runs 17 residues. Per the germline V gene, CDR1 is SGHVS and CDR2 is FQNEAQ. V gave up 5 bases and J gave up 1 base; unmatched junction bases: 8. Here the CDR3 reads CASSLRTSGSRSYEQYF. DNA for the CDR3: TGTGCCAGCAGCCTCCGGACTAGCGGGAGTCGGTCCTACGAGCAGTACTTC.

This clonotype was counted many times. The rearrangement uses TRBV12-3 or TRBV12-4 and TRBJ2-1, with 10 nucleotides matching TRBD2. The CDR3 sequence is 15 residues long. V shed 6 bases and J 4 bases; nucleotides not matched to a gene: 6. CDR3 loop: CASSLTSGVYNEQFF. CDR3 coding DNA: TGTGCCAGCAGCTTAACTAGCGGGGTTTACAATGAGCAGTTCTTC.

The V call is TRBV7-9, the J call TRBJ2-7, with no clear D. Trimming pared 2 bases from V and 6 bases from J, leaving 11 bases between. CDR3 length equals 13 residues. The germline V gene encodes CDR1 SEHNR and CDR2 FQNEAQ (reference sequence). CDR3 bases: TGTGCCAGCAGCTTATCGATTAACGGCGAGCAGTACTTC. Encoded protein: CASSLSINGEQYF.

The J gene is TRBJ2-2, the V gene TRBV5-4; 7 nucleotides agree with TRBD1. The CDR3 sequence is 15 residues long. The ends lost 0 bases at V and 4 bases at J; junction bases unmatched: 3. Looked up from germline, CDR1 is SGHNT and CDR2 is YYREEE (reference sequence). The CDR3 DNA reads TGTGCCAGCAGCTTGGTGACAGGGATCACCGGGGAGCTGTTTTTT. It translates to CASSLVTGITGELFF.

This clonotype was picked up many times. Its ends do not fully match the called genes, so a read error is possible. V and J are TRBV6-2 or TRBV6-3 and TRBJ1-1; D gene ambiguous. Per the germline V gene, CDR1 is MNHEY and CDR2 is SVGEGT. The CDR3 runs to 14 residues. The CDR3, as DNA: TGTGCCATCAGTCCCAGGTCCAGGAACACTGAAGCTTTCTTT. Amino acid sequence: CAISPRSRNTEAFF.

This clonotype has more than one count but fewer than ten. This rearrangement joins TRBV5-1 to TRBJ2-2; D not certain. Trimming removed 4 bases at V and 5 bases at J, with 15 bases between. Germline V CDR1 and CDR2: SGHRS, YFSETQ. The CDR3 totals 15 residues. CDR3 amino acids: CASSRREIGTGELFF. The CDR3 bases are TGCGCCAGCAGCCGAAGAGAGATCGGGACCGGGGAGCTGTTTTTT.

The chain carries TRBV7-6 and TRBJ2-2; D is uncertain. Looked up from germline, CDR1 is SGHVS and CDR2 is FNYEAQ. V lost 1 base and J 0 bases, leaving 15 bases between the germline ends. This CDR3 contains 18 residues. CDR3: CASSLVSPTDANTGELFF. DNA of the CDR3: TGTGCCAGCAGCTTAGTGTCTCCGACCGACGCGAACACCGGGGAGCTGTTTTTT. The variable domain in full, completed from reference TRBV7-6 and TRBJ2-2, reads GAGVSQSPRYKVTKRGQDVALRCDPISGHVSLYWYRQALGQGPEFLTYFNYEAQQDKSGLPNDRFSAERPEGSISTLTIQRTEQRDSAMYRCASSLVSPTDANTGELFFGEGSRLTVL.

This clonotype has only a few counts. This sequence joins TRBV11-2 and TRBJ2-1, with 11 bases matching TRBD2. The V gene end was trimmed by 5 bases and the J gene end by 7 bases; junction bases not matched to a gene: 16. The CDR3 is 18 residues long. Germline V gene data show CDR1 as SGHAT and CDR2 as FQNNGV. The CDR3: CASSNRGTSGSHYNEQFF. The CDR3 region has the DNA TGTGCCAGCAGCAACCGAGGCACTAGCGGGAGCCATTATAATGAGCAGTTCTTC.

The chain employs TRBV20-1 and TRBJ2-1; TRBD1 or TRBD2 may be the D gene (5 bases each). The CDR3 has 15 residues. The V end lost 6 bases, the J end lost 7 bases, and 22 bases lay between the germline ends. Germline V gene lookup returns CDR1 DFQATT and CDR2 SNEGSKA (reference sequence). CDR3 sequence reads: CSARAAREGLNEQFF. The CDR3 bases are TGCAGTGCCCGGGCGGCGAGAGAGGGGTTAAATGAGCAGTTCTTC.

This clonotype was recorded a few times. The chain employs TRBV7-7 and TRBJ2-1; D call uncertain. This CDR3 is 14 amino acids long. Deletions cut 1 base from V and 7 bases from J, with 11 bases between. CDR1 SSHAT and CDR2 FNYEAQ come from the germline V gene (reference sequence). The CDR3 reads CASSLDTGFNEQFF. CDR3 nucleotides: TGTGCCAGCAGCTTAGATACCGGGTTTAATGAGCAGTTCTTC.

The rearrangement links TRBV5-1 to TRBJ2-5, with D hard to call. The CDR3 has 13 residues. Germline V gene lookup returns CDR1 SGHRS and CDR2 YFSETQ. V shed 4 bases and J shed 2 bases, with 9 bases lying between them. CDR3 coding DNA: TGCGCCAGCAGCATCACAATTCAAGAGACCCAGTACTTC. This gives the protein CASSITIQETQYF.

This chain uses TRBV6-2 or TRBV6-3 with TRBJ1-1; D gene uncertain. The ends were cut back, 3 bases at V and 6 bases at J, with 8 bases in the middle. The CDR3 spans 12 residues. CDR1 MNHEY and CDR2 SVGEGT come from the germline V gene. The DNA of the CDR3 is TGTGCCAGCAGTTATACGCGGGCTGAAGCTTTCTTT. Residues: CASSYTRAEAFF.

The rearrangement links TRBV4-3 to TRBJ2-3, with TRBD1 matching over 7 bases. CDR1 is LGHNA and CDR2 is YSLEER in the germline V gene. V shed 0 bases and J 3 bases; nucleotides not matched to a gene: 3. The CDR3 extends over 15 amino acids. The CDR3 DNA is TGCGCCAGCAGCCAAGAGAGGGGGCGGACAGATACGCAGTATTTT. This codes for CASSQERGRTDTQYF.

This clonotype was counted between two and nine times. The chain combines TRBV5-1 with TRBJ2-3; perhaps TRBD2 as D (6 bases). The CDR3 sequence is 14 residues long. Trimming stripped 5 bases from V and 0 bases from J, with 10 bases between. Per the germline V gene, CDR1 is SGHRS and CDR2 is YFSETQ. CDR3 nucleotide sequence: TGCGCCAGCAGGCTAGCGCCCAGCACAGATACGCAGTATTTT. This sequence encodes CASRLAPSTDTQYF.

The V gene is TRBV15, the J gene TRBJ1-5, with D unresolved. This CDR3 contains 16 residues. Germline CDR1 is LNHNV and CDR2 is YYDKDF (reference sequence). V lost 3 bases and J lost 7, with 19 bases in between. The CDR3 nucleotides are TGTGCCACCAGCAGGGATATCTCTTTTTCGTGGCAGCCCCAGCATTTT. Translated, it gives CATSRDISFSWQPQHF. Full variable domain (missing parts from reference TRBV15 and TRBJ1-5): DAMVIQNPRYQVTQFGKPVTLSCSQTLNHNVMYWYQQKSSQAPKLLFHYYDKDFNNEADTPDNFQSRRPNTSFCFLDIRSPGLGDTAMYLCATSRDISFSWQPQHFGDGTRLSIL.

This clonotype was observed a handful of times. V gene TRBV6-1 combines with J gene TRBJ2-3, with a weak D call TRBD2 (7 bases). Germline V gene data show CDR1 as MNHNS and CDR2 as SASEGT. The CDR3 totals 17 residues. V lost 7 bases and J lost 0, with 20 bases in between. In DNA, the CDR3 is TGTGCCAGCACGATTGGGGGGGGGCCGCCTAGCACAGATACGCAGTATTTT. It specifies CASTIGGGPPSTDTQYF.

This clonotype turned up a few times. This sequence joins TRBV5-1 and TRBJ2-7, with TRBD2 matching over 9 bases. The CDR3 has 15 residues. J lost 1 base, V lost 6 bases, and 8 bases had no gene match. From germline, CDR1 is SGHRS and CDR2 YFSETQ. The CDR3: CASTPASGASYEQYF. DNA for the CDR3: TGCGCCAGCACCCCAGCTAGCGGGGCTTCCTACGAGCAGTACTTC.

In this sample, this clonotype turned up many times. The CDR3 DNA reads as TGTGCCAGCAGCCAAGATTTAAATGAGCAGTTCTTC. Translated: CASSQDLNEQFF. The rearrangement uses TRBV3-1 and TRBJ2-1, with D hard to call. Germline V gives CDR1 LGHDT, CDR2 YNNKEL (reference sequence). The CDR3 has 12 residues. Trimming removed 0 bases from V and 7 bases from J, with 4 bases in between.

In its sample, this clonotype was seen a few times. The V call is TRBV12-5, the J call TRBJ2-7, with TRBD2 matching 7 bases. The V gene end was trimmed by 5 bases and the J gene end by 3 bases; junction bases not matched to a gene: 7. This CDR3 has 14 residues. Germline CDR1 and CDR2: LGHNT and FRNRAP. The CDR3 DNA is TGTGCTAGTGGTGTTGGTAGCGGGCGCTACGAGCAGTACTTC. It codes for CASGVGSGRYEQYF.

This clonotype showed up just a few times. The chain employs TRBV21-1 and TRBJ2-5. TRBV21-1 is listed as a pseudogene. The CDR3 is 13 residues long. CDR3 coding DNA: TGTGCCAGCAGCAAAGACGGGAAGAGAACCCAGTACTTC. This sequence encodes CASSKDGKRTQYF.

Here the CDR3 reads CASTIAGGSSYEQYF. As DNA, the CDR3 is TGTGCCAGCACCATAGCGGGGGGGAGCTCCTACGAGCAGTACTTC. The chain links TRBV12-3 or TRBV12-4 to TRBJ2-7; TRBD2 matches 11 bases. The V gene end was trimmed by 7 bases and the J gene end by 0 bases; junction bases not matched to a gene: 5. The CDR3 spans 15 residues.

The V gene is TRBV23-1, the J gene TRBJ2-5; a possible D gene is TRBD2 (7 bases). TRBV23-1 is treated as an ORF (open reading frame) with a function not yet certain. V gave up 1 base and J gave up 2 bases, with 23 bases separating them. This CDR3 is 19 amino acids long. The CDR3 DNA reads as TGCGCCAGCAGTCAATTGATAACAGGGCCGGGACTACGACAAGAGACCCAGTACTTC. It is translated as CASSQLITGPGLRQETQYF.

This rearrangement joins TRBV6-5 to TRBJ1-4; D gene uncertain. CDR3 length equals 12 residues. The V gene's germline CDR1 is MNHEY and CDR2 SVGAGI. V was shortened by 6 bases and J by 3 bases, with 5 bases between the two germline ends. Here the CDR3 reads CASRSPNEKLFF. In DNA, the CDR3 is TGTGCCAGCAGGAGCCCTAATGAAAAACTGTTTTTT.